This TCR beta chain was obtained from a study of OX40 agonist ivuxolimab in advanced cancers. Study context: The dose-escalation cohort was just under 85% male, with a mean age of approximately 61 years, ranging about 23 to 90. Study results and limitations: Dose levels from 0.1 to 3.0 mg/kg saw CD4+ and CD8+ blood T cells expand clonally by week 6.

Profiled with immunoSEQ multiplex PCR; TCRdb holds only in-frame clones, not every one. Here the sample table reports some 85 clones. Comment on this clone: Its specificity is not known.

The V end lost 2 bases, the J end lost 8 bases, and 25 bases lay between the germline ends. Per germline, CDR1 GTSNPN and CDR2 SVGIG (reference sequence). The CDR3 sequence is 17 residues long. This receptor was taken from an adult with an advanced solid tumor such as melanoma, head and neck, liver or kidney cancer. V usage is TRBV30 and J usage is TRBJ2-1; D remains ambiguous. The sample was gathered in a trial of the OX40 agonist ivuxolimab. The CDR3 region has the DNA TGTGCCTGGAGTTTGAATCGCGGAGCGTCGGTTGTTGATGAGCAGTTCTTC. It is translated as CAWSLNRGASVVDEQFF.